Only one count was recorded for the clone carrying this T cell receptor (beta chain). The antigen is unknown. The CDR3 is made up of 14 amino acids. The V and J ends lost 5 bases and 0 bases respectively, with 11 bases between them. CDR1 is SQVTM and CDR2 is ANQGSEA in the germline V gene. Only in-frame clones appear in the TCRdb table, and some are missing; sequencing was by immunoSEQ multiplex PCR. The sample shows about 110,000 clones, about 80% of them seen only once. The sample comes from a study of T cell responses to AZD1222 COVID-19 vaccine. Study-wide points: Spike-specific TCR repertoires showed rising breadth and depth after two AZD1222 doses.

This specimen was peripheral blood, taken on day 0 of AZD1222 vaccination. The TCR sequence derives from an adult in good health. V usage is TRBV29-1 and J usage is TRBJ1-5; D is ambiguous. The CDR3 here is CSVSWQNSNQPQHF. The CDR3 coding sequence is TGCAGCGTTTCTTGGCAGAATAGCAATCAGCCCCAGCATTTT.